A selection of T cell receptor beta chains follows, all from one sample in a study of blood T cells in healthy people across ages. One entry per CDR3 protein, called by TCRdb with MiXCR from the 5' RACE reads. The table records hundreds of thousands of distinct CDR3 sequences, approximately 65% of them present only once. The specimen sequenced was blood. Source of these receptors: a man younger than 45 in good health. CDR3s include the opening cysteine and the closing phenylalanine or tryptophan. D genes are given only for firm matches.

V gene	D gene	J gene	CDR3 protein
TRBV3-1	.	TRBJ1-6	CASSQTPRGNSPLHF
TRBV28	.	TRBJ1-5	CASSPAPYSNQPQHF
TRBV7-2	TRBD2	TRBJ2-1	CASSSSGGVYNEQFF
TRBV20-1	TRBD1	TRBJ2-3	CSAKRGLSTDTQYF
TRBV7-2	.	TRBJ2-1	CASSLSPGTGNEQFF
TRBV19	.	TRBJ1-2	CASKVSTVTDGYTF
TRBV12-3/TRBV12-4	TRBD1	TRBJ2-7	CASSPRAGTGNYEQYF
TRBV3-1	.	TRBJ1-2	CASSQDPRTNYGYTF
TRBV7-3	.	TRBJ2-5	CANSDAGAGTNEQYF
TRBV7-2	TRBD1	TRBJ1-5	CASSLVRGQNQPQHF
TRBV4-3	.	TRBJ1-2	CASSQDPPGGYGGYTF
TRBV5-1	.	TRBJ2-3	CASSFRGVDTQYF
TRBV20-1	.	TRBJ2-7	CSAPSQDRAYEQYF
TRBV28	TRBD2	TRBJ2-3	CASSLIGGVFTDTQYF
TRBV29-1	TRBD2	TRBJ2-7	CSVEFGTTMYEQYF
TRBV28	.	TRBJ2-7	CASSFSLVYSEQYF
TRBV29-1	.	TRBJ1-4	CSVAASPNEKLFF
TRBV4-3	.	TRBJ1-2	CASSQGGASVYGYTF
TRBV6-2/TRBV6-3	.	TRBJ1-6	CASRSGTLLGSPLHF
TRBV9	.	TRBJ1-2	CASSPGTPGAYGYTF
TRBV3-1	TRBD2	TRBJ2-2	CASSQDASGTGELFF
TRBV7-3	.	TRBJ2-2	CASSPTFGRDTGELFF